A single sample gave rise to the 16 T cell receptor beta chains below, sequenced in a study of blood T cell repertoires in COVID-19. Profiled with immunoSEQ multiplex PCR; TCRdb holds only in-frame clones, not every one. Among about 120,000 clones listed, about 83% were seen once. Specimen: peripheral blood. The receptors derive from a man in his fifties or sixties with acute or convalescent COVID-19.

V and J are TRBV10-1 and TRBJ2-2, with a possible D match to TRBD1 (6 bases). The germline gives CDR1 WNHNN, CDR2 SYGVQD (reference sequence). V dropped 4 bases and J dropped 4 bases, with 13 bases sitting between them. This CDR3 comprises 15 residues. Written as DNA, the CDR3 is TGCGCCAGCAGTGGGGACAACCGGGGCACCGGGGAGCTGTTTTTT. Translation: CASSGDNRGTGELFF.

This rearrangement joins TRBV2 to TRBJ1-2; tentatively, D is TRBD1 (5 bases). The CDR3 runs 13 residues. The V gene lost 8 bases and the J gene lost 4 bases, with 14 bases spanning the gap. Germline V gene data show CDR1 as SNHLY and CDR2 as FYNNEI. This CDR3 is CASGPGSLYGYTF. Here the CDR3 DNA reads TGTGCCAGCGGGCCAGGGTCCCTCTATGGCTACACCTTC.

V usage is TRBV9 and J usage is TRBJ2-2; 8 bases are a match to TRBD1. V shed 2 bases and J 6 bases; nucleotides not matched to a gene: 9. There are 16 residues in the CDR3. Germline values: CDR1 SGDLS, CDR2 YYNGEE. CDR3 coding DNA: TGTGCCAGCAGCGTGTCTTTGACAGGGGAGGCCGGGGAGCTGTTTTTT. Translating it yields CASSVSLTGEAGELFF.

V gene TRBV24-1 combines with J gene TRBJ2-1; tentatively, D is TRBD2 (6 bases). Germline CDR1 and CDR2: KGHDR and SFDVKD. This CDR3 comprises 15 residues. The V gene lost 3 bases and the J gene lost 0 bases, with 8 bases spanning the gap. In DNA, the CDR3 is TGTGCCACCAGTGATGGGGGGTTCTCCTACAATGAGCAGTTCTTC. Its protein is CATSDGGFSYNEQFF.

CDR3 DNA sequence: TGTGCCAGCAGTGAATCTAGGGGGGGCTTGGTCCATGAGCAGTTCTTC. This codes for CASSESRGGLVHEQFF. This chain links TRBV25-1 with TRBJ2-1; TRBD2 might be the D (7 bases). Trimming stripped 1 base from V and 8 bases from J, with 18 bases between. The CDR3 sequence is 16 residues long. Germline CDR1 is MGHDK and CDR2 is SYGVNS.

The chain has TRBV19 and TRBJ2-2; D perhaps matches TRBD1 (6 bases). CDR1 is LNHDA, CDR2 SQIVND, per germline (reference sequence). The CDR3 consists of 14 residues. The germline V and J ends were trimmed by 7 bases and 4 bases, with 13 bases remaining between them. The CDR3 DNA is TGTGCCAGTAAAGAACAGGGTGCCACCGGGGAGCTGTTTTTT. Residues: CASKEQGATGELFF.

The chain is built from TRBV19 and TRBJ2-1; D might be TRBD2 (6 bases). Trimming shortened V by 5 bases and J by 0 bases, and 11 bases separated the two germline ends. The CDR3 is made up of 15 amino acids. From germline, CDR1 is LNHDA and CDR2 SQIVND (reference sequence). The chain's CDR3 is CASSSTGGSYNEQFF. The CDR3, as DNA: TGTGCCAGTAGTTCGACCGGGGGCTCCTACAATGAGCAGTTCTTC.

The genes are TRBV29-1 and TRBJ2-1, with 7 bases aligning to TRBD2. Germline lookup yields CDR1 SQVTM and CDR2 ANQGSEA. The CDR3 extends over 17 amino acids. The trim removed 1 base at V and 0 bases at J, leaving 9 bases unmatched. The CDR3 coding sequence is TGCAGCGTTGAAGCCCCCCTCCTAGCGGACTCCTACAATGAGCAGTTCTTC. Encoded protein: CSVEAPLLADSYNEQFF.

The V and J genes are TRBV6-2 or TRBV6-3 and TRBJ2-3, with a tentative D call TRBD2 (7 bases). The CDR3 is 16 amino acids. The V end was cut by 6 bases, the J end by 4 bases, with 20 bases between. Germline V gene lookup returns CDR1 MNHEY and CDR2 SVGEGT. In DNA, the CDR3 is TGTGCCAGCAGCCCTAGGGGGGGGCGAGGGGCAGATACGCAGTATTTT. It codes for CASSPRGGRGADTQYF.

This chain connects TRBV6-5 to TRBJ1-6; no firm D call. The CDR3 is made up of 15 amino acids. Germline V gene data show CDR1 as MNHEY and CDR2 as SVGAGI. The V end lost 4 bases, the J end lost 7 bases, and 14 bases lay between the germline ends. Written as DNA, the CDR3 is TGTGCCAGCAGTTTCGCCCCGGGAGAAAATTCACCCCTCCACTTT. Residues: CASSFAPGENSPLHF.

The CDR3 sequence: CASRIPGWNTEAFF. The CDR3 nucleotides read TGTGCCAGCAGGATCCCAGGGTGGAACACTGAAGCTTTCTTT. This chain joins TRBV11-2 and TRBJ1-1, with D maybe TRBD1 (5 bases). With 6 bases removed from V and 1 base from J, the gap between germline ends came to 12 bases. CDR1 is SGHAT and CDR2 is FQNNGV in the germline V gene. The CDR3 runs to 14 residues.

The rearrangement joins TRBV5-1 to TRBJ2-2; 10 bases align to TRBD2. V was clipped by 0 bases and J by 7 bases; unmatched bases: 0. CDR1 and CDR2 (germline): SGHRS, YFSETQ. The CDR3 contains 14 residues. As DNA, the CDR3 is TGCGCCAGCAGCTTGGGACTAGCGGGCGGGGAGCTGTTTTTT. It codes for CASSLGLAGGELFF. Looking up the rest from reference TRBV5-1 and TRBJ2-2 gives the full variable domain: KAGVTQTPRYLIKTRGQQVTLSCSPISGHRSVSWYQQTPGQGLQFLFEYFSETQRNKGNFPGRFSGRQFSNSRSEMNVSTLELGDSALYLCASSLGLAGGELFFGEGSRLTVL.

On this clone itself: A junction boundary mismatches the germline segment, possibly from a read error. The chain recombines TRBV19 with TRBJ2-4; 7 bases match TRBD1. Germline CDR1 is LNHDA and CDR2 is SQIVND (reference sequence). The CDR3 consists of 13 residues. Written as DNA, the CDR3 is TGTGCCAGTAGCATAGATGTCCCCGGGACAGCGCACTTC. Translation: CASSIDVPGTAHF.

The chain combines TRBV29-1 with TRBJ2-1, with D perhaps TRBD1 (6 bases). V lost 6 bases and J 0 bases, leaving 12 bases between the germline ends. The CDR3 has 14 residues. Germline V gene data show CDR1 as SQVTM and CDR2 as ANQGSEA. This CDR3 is CSVSTGSSYNEQFF. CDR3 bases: TGCAGCGTGAGCACAGGGAGCTCCTACAATGAGCAGTTCTTC.

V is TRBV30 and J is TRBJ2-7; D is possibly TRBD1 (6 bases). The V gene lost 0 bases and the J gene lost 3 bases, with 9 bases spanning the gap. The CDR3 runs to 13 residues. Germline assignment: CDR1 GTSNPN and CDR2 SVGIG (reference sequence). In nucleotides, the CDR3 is TGTGCCTGGAGTGTATCCAGGGGCTACGAGCAGTACTTC. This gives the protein CAWSVSRGYEQYF. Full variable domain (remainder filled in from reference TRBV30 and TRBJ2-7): SQTIHQWPATLVQPVGSPLSLECTVEGTSNPNLYWYRQAAGRGLQLLFYSVGIGQISSEVPQNLSASRPQDRQFILSSKKLLLSDSGFYLCAWSVSRGYEQYFGPGTRLTVT.

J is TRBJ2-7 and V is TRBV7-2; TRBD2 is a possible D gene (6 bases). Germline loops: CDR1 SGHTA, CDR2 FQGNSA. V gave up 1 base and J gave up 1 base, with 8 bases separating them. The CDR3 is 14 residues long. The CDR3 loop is CASSLGGVSYEQYF. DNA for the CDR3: TGTGCCAGCAGCTTAGGGGGGGTGTCCTACGAGCAGTACTTC.